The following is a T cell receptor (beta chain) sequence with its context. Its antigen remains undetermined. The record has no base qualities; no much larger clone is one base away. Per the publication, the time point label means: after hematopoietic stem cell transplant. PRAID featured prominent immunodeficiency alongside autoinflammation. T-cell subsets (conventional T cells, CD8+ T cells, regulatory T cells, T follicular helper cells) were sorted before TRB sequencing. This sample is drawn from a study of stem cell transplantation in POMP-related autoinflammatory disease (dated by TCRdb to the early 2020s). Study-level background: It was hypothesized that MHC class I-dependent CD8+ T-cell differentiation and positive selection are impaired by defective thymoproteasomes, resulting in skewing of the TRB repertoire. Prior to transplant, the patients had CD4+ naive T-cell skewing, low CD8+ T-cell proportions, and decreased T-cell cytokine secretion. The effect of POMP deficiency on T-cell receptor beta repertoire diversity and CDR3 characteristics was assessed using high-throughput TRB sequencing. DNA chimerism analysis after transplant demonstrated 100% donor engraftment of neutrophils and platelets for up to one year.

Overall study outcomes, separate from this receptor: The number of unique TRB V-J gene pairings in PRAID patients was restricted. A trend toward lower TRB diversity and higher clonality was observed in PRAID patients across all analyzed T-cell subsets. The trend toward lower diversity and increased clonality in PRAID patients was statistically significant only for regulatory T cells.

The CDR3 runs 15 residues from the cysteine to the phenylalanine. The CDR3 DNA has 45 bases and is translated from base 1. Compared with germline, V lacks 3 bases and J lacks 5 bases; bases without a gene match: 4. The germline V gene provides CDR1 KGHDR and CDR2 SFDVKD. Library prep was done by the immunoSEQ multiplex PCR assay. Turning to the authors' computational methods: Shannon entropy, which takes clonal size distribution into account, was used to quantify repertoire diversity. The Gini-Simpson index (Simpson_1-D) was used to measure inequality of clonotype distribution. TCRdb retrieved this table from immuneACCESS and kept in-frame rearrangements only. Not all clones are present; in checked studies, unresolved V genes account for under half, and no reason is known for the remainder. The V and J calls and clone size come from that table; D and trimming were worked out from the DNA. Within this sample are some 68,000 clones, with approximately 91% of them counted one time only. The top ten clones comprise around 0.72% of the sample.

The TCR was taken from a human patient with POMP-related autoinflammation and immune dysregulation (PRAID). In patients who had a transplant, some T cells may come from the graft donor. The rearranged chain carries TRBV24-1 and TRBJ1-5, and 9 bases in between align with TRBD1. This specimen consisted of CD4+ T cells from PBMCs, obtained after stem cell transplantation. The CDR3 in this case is CATSDPRTGDQPQHF. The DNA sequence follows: TGTGCCACCAGTGATCCCCGGACAGGGGATCAGCCCCAGCATTTT.